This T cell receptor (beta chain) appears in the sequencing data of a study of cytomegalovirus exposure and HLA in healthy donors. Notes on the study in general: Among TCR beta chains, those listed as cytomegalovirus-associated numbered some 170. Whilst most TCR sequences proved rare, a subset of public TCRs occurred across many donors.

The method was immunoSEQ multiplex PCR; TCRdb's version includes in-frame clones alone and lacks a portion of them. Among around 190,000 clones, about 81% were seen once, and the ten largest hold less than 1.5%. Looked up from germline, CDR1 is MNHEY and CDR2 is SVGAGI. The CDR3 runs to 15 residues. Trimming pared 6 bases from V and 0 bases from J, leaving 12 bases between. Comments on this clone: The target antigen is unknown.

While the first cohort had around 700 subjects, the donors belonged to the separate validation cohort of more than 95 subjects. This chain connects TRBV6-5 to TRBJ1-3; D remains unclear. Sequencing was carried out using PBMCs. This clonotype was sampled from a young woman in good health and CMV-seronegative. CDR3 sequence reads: CASSPAVDSGNTIYF. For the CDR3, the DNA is TGTGCCAGCAGCCCCGCGGTCGACTCTGGAAACACCATATATTTT.